This T cell receptor beta chain stems from a study of cytomegalovirus exposure and HLA in healthy donors. Germline V gene lookup returns CDR1 MNHEY and CDR2 SVGAGI. The CDR3 has 13 amino acids. After removal of 2 bases from V and 10 bases from J, the junction contained 5 bases not matched to a gene. The PCR ran on 60 Vbeta and 13 Jbeta primers. The data were produced by immunoSEQ multiplex PCR, yet TCRdb's version contains in-frame clones alone and is incomplete. The table shows 110,000 or so clones, with 60% to 85% occurring only once. Material for sequencing was PBMCs. The origin of this receptor is a middle-aged woman in good health and CMV-seropositive. This sequence joins TRBV6-5 and TRBJ1-5; TRBD1 matches at 7 bases. The CDR3: CASSYGGQLPQHF. CDR3 sequence (DNA): TGTGCCAGCAGTTACGGGGGACAGCTACCCCAGCATTTT.